Listed here are 2 T cell receptor beta chains from one sample, sequenced in a study of cytomegalovirus exposure and HLA in healthy donors (dated by TCRdb to 2016 to 2017). Libraries were prepared through the immunoSEQ multiplex PCR assay. For the multiplex PCR, a mixture combining 60 forward primers for TCR Vbeta segments and 13 reverse primers for TCR Jbeta segments was used. What TCRdb holds here is the immuneACCESS table cut down to in-frame rearrangements. Part of the clones is not present; checked against another copy, under half of the missing clones reflect an unresolved V gene, and the others are unexplained. The sample yields about 180,000 clones; around 80% were counted once. The ten most abundant clones make up less than 2% of the sample. Sequences were obtained from PBMCs. The source is a man aged 35-49 years in good health and CMV-seronegative.

In its sample, this clone was seen a few times. The J gene is TRBJ2-3, the V gene TRBV11-2; TRBD2 matches at 11 bases. Germline assignment: CDR1 SGHAT and CDR2 FQNNGV. The CDR3 extends over 17 amino acids. Trimming at V came to 6 bases and at J to 2 bases, leaving 10 bases not matched to a gene. Here the CDR3 DNA reads TGTGCCAGCAGGGGGTACACTAGCGGGGGATTCACAGATACGCAGTATTTT. Residues: CASRGYTSGGFTDTQYF.

The table lists this clone with a count of one. This sequence joins TRBV5-4 and TRBJ2-1, with 16 bases identical to TRBD2. Per the germline V gene, CDR1 is SGHNT and CDR2 is YYREEE (reference sequence). The CDR3 contains 18 residues. Unmatched junction bases numbered 8, after V lost 4 bases and J lost 4 bases. Here the CDR3 DNA reads TGTGCCAGCAGCGACGGGACTAGCGGGAGGGCAATTTACAATGAGCAGTTCTTC. Protein: CASSDGTSGRAIYNEQFF.